This T cell receptor beta chain was identified in a study of control samples from healthy donors and cancer patients. This clone appeared a single time. The table came from immunoSEQ multiplex PCR; TCRdb's copy has only in-frame clones and leaves some out. The table lists around 30,000 clones, 86% of them singletons. This receptor was taken from a woman aged 40-49 years with lung cancer. Source material: PBMCs.

The CDR3 loop is CAISESTPAPGANVLTF. The DNA for the CDR3 is TGTGCCATCAGTGAGTCGACCCCGGCCCCTGGGGCCAACGTCCTGACTTTC. The chain uses TRBV10-3 and TRBJ2-6, with unresolved D. The CDR3 sequence is 17 residues long. V lost 0 bases and J lost 2, with 11 bases in between. Germline CDR1 ENHRY, CDR2 SYGVKD.